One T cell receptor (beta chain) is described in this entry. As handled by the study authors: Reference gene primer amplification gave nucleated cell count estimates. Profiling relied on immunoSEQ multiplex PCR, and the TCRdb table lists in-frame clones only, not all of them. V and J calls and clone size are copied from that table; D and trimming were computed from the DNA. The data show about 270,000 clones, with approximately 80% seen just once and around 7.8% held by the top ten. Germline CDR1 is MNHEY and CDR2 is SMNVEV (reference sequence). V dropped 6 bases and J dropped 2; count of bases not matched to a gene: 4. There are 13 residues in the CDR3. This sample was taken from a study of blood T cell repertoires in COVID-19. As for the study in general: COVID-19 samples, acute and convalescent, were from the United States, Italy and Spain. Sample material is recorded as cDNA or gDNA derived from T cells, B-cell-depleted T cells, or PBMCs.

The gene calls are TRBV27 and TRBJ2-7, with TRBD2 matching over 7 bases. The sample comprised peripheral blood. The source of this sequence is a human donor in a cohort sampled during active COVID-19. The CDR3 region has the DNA TGTGCCAGCAGCCCACTAGCGACCTACGAGCAGTACTTC. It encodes CASSPLATYEQYF.